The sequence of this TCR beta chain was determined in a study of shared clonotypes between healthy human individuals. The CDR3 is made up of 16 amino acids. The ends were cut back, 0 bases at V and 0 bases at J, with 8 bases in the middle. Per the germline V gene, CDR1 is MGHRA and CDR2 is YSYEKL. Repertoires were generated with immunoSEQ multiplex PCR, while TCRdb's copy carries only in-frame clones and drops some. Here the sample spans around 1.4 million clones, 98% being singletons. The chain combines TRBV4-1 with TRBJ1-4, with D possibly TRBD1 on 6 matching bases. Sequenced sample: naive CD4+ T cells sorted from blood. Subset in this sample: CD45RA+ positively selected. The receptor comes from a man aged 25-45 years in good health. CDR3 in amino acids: CASSQDRGATNEKLFF. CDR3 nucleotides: TGCGCCAGCAGCCAAGATAGGGGGGCAACTAATGAAAAACTGTTTTTT.